Listed here are 13 T cell receptor beta chains from one sample, sequenced in a study of regulatory T cells in long-lasting Graves disease. Time point reported: newly diagnosed GD, antithyroid drugs for less than 3 months. The TCR library used RNA extracted from PBMCs. Combining iRepertoire HTBI primers with Arm-PCR of CDR3 regions, the authors built TCR beta libraries. MiXCR, applied by TCRdb to the multiplex PCR reads, yields one record per CDR3 protein. The sample has under 800,000 distinct CDR3 sequences, roughly 15% seen once. These same records also appear under a second study, on T cells in Graves' hyperthyroidism and ophthalmopathy.

The specimen comprised peripheral blood mononuclear cells (PBMCs), sampled at new diagnosis, from a patient treated with antithyroid drugs. The receptors were gathered from a woman between 25 and 40 years old with Graves disease.

This clonotype was seen ten or more times. This chain links TRBV3-1 with TRBJ2-7; no firm D call. V lost 0 bases to trimming and J lost 3 bases, with 9 bases between them. The CDR3 has 14 residues. Germline CDR1 reads LGHDT; CDR2 reads YNNKEL (reference sequence). The CDR3, as DNA: TGTGCCAGCAGCCAAGAGGAAACGAACTACGAGCAGTACTTC. Protein sequence: CASSQEETNYEQYF.

This rearrangement joins TRBV6-2 or TRBV6-3 to TRBJ1-2; D possibly corresponds to TRBD1 (6 bases). Germline-derived CDR1 and CDR2 are MNHEY and SVGEGT. The CDR3 totals 17 residues. V was shortened by 10 bases and J by 0 bases, with 24 bases between the two germline ends. For the CDR3, the DNA is TGTGCCACGTCTTCTCTGTCGGACAGACGACCTAACTATGGCTACACCTTC. Its protein product is CATSSLSDRRPNYGYTF.

There are a few counts of this clonotype. The chain is built from TRBV27 and TRBJ2-7, with unresolved D. V dropped 0 bases and J dropped 0 bases, with 15 bases sitting between them. The CDR3 extends over 17 amino acids. Germline values: CDR1 MNHEY, CDR2 SMNVEV (reference sequence). The CDR3 spells CASSLSYIPGPSYEQYF. The CDR3 coding sequence is TGTGCCAGCAGTTTATCGTACATCCCCGGGCCCTCCTACGAGCAGTACTTC.

The gene calls are TRBV6-5 and TRBJ1-1; D gene ambiguous. CDR1 and CDR2 (germline): MNHEY, SVGAGI. The CDR3 consists of 12 residues. The V end lost 3 bases, the J end lost 7 bases, and 9 bases lay between the germline ends. Here the CDR3 reads CASSYSGGEAFF. As DNA, the CDR3 is TGTGCCAGCAGTTATTCTGGAGGTGAAGCTTTCTTT.

This clonotype was seen only a few times. This chain links TRBV18 with TRBJ2-7; D is unresolved. Trimming removed 0 bases from V and 6 bases from J, with 9 bases in between. The CDR3 runs to 13 residues. Germline lookup yields CDR1 KGHSH and CDR2 LQKENI. CDR3 DNA sequence: TGTGCCAGCTCACCACCGAACCGCGTCGAGCAGTACTTC. As protein: CASSPPNRVEQYF. Using reference TRBV18 and TRBJ2-7 for the parts outside the CDR3, the full variable domain is NAGVMQNPRHLVRRRGQEARLRCSPMKGHSHVYWYRQLPEEGLKFMVYLQKENIIDESGMPKERFSAEFPKEGPSILRIQQVVRGDSAAYFCASSPPNRVEQYFGPGTRLTVT.

There are many counts of this clonotype. This sequence joins TRBV6-1 and TRBJ1-1; 9 positions match TRBD1. V lost 6 bases and J lost 0; bases outside the gene matches: 8. This CDR3 contains 16 residues. The germline V gene has CDR1 MNHNS and CDR2 SASEGT. This chain's CDR3 is CASRTTGGGVNTEAFF. The CDR3 region has the DNA TGTGCCAGCAGGACAACAGGGGGCGGCGTGAACACTGAAGCTTTCTTT.

The V and J genes are TRBV4-1 and TRBJ1-5; D is possibly TRBD1 (5 bases). V shed 1 base and J shed 1 base, with 11 bases lying between them. The germline gives CDR1 MGHRA, CDR2 YSYEKL. This CDR3 is built from 16 residues. CDR3 protein: CASSQGGRGSNQPQHF. In DNA form, the CDR3 reads TGCGCCAGCAGCCAAGGGGGTCGGGGGAGCAATCAGCCCCAGCATTTT.

This clonotype was found a few times. V and J are TRBV24-1 and TRBJ2-1, with TRBD2 matching 11 bases. Germline V gives CDR1 KGHDR, CDR2 SFDVKD. After removal of 1 base from V and 7 bases from J, the junction contained 5 bases not matched to a gene. There are 16 residues in the CDR3. The CDR3 DNA follows: TGTGCCACCAGTGATTTACGACTAGCGGGGATAAATGAGCAGTTCTTC. Protein: CATSDLRLAGINEQFF.

This clonotype was picked up one time. The chain links TRBV7-9 to TRBJ1-6; 8 nucleotides align to TRBD1. The CDR3 is 14 residues long. The trim removed 2 bases at V and 7 bases at J, leaving 1 base unmatched. The germline V gene encodes CDR1 SEHNR and CDR2 FQNEAQ (reference sequence). CDR3 sequence (DNA): TGTGCCAGCAGCTTACGGGACAGGAATTCACCCCTCCACTTT. This translates into CASSLRDRNSPLHF.

This clonotype was counted between two and nine times. V is TRBV11-2 and J is TRBJ2-2; TRBD1 agrees at 7 bases. Germline V gene data show CDR1 as SGHAT and CDR2 as FQNNGV. This CDR3 has 14 amino acids. Unmatched junction bases numbered 8, after V lost 8 bases and J lost 5 bases. Here the CDR3 DNA reads TGTGCCAGCCGGCGCGAGGGGGCGACCGGGGAGCTGTTTTTT. Translated: CASRREGATGELFF.

In its sample, this clonotype was seen many times. The rearrangement uses TRBV7-8 and TRBJ2-1; TRBD2 aligns across 7 bases. The DNA end is a closer match to TRBJ2-5, so the J assignment may be wrong. Germline CDR1 is SGHVS and CDR2 is FQNEAQ. The CDR3 runs to 14 residues. CDR3 DNA sequence: TGTGCCAGCAGCTTTAGCGGGTGGGATGGGGCCCAGTACTTC. It encodes CASSFSGWDGAQYF.

This clonotype was counted a few times. With only one base between it and a far larger clone, this is likely a read error. The chain couples TRBV5-1 to TRBJ2-7; D is tentatively TRBD1 or TRBD2 (6 bases each). Germline V CDR1 and CDR2: SGHRS, YFSETQ. This CDR3 comprises 14 residues. CDR3 coding DNA: TGTACCAGCAGCTTGCAGGGGAGGACCTACGAGCAGTACTTC. Amino acid sequence: CTSSLQGRTYEQYF.

This clonotype showed up many times. Germline and junction disagree at one end, which may indicate a read error. The CDR3 here is CASSLGPGQYNEQFF. CDR3 bases: TGTGCCAGCAGCTTGGGCCCGGGACAGTACAATGAGCAGTTCTTC. The chain employs TRBV5-1 and TRBJ2-1, with TRBD1 matching over 7 bases. This CDR3 has 15 amino acids. The V gene's germline CDR1 is SGHRS and CDR2 YFSETQ.